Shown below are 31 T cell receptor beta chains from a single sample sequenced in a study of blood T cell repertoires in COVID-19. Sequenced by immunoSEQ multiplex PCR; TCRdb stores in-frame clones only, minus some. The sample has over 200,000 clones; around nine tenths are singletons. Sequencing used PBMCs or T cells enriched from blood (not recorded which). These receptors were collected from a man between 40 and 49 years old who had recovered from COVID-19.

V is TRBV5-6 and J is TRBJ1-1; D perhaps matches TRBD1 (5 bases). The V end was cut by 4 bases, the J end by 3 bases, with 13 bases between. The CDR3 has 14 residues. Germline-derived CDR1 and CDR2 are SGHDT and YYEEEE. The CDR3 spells CASSPQGRHTEAFF. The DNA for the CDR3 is TGTGCCAGCAGCCCCCAGGGCCGGCACACTGAAGCTTTCTTT.

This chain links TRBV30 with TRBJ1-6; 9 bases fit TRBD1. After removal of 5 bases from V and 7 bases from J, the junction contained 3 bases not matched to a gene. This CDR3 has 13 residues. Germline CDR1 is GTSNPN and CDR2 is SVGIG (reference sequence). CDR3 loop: CAWAGTGNSPLHF. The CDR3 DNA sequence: TGTGCCTGGGCCGGGACAGGGAATTCACCCCTCCACTTT.

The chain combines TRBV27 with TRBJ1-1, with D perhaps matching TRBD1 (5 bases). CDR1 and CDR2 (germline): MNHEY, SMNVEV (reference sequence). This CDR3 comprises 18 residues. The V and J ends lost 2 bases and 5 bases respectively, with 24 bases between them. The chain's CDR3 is CASSLAPGYAGPLTEAFF. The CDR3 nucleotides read TGTGCCAGCAGTTTAGCTCCGGGGTACGCGGGGCCGTTAACTGAAGCTTTCTTT.

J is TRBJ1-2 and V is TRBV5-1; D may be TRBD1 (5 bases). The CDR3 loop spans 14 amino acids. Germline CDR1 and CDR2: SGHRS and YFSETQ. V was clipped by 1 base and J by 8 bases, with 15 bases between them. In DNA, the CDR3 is TGCGCCAGCAGCTTGCAGCCCAGGGAAGGGGGCTACACCTTC. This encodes CASSLQPREGGYTF.

The CDR3 DNA sequence: TGTGCCACCAGTGACCCTAGCGGGAGTCCTTACAATGAGCAGTTCTTC. Its translation: CATSDPSGSPYNEQFF. The rearrangement joins TRBV24-1 to TRBJ2-1; 10 bases align to TRBD2. CDR3 length: 16 amino acids. Germline V gene data show CDR1 as KGHDR and CDR2 as SFDVKD. Trimming cost V 4 bases and J 4 bases; bases outside gene matches: 6.

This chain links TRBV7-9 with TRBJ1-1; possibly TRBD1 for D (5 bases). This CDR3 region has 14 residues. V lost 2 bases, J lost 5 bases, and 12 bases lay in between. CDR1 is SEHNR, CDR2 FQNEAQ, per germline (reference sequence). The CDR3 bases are TGTGCCAGCAGCTTACAGGGTGGGAGGACTGAAGCTTTCTTT. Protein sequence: CASSLQGGRTEAFF. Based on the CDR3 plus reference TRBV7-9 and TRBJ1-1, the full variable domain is DTGVSQNPRHKITKRGQNVTFRCDPISEHNRLYWYRQTLGQGPEFLTYFQNEAQLEKSRLLSDRFSAERPKGSFSTLEIQRTEQGDSAMYLCASSLQGGRTEAFFGQGTRLTVV.

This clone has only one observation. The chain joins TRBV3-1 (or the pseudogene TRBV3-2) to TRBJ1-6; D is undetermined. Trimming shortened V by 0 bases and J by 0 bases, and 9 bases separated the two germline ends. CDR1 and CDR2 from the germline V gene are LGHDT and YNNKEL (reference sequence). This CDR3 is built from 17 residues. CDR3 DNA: TGTGCCAGCAGCCAAGATCACGAGAGCTCCTATAATTCACCCCTCCACTTT. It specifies CASSQDHESSYNSPLHF.

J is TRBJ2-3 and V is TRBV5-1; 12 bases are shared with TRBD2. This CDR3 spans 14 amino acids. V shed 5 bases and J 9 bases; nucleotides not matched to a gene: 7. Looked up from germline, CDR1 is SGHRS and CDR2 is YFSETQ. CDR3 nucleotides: TGCGCCAGCAGTACTAGCGGGGGGCTTGACACGCAGTATTTT. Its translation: CASSTSGGLDTQYF.

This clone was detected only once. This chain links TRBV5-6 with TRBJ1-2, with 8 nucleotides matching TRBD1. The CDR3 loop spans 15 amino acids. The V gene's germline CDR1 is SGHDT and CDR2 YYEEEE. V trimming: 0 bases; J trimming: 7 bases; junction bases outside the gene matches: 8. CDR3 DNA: TGTGCCAGCAGCTTGGGGACAGGGACCCTCTCTGGCTACACCTTC. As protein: CASSLGTGTLSGYTF.

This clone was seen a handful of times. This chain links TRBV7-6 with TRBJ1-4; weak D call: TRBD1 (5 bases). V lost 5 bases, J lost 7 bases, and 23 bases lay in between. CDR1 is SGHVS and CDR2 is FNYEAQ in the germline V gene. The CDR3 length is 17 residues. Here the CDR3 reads CASSESPQGYFGEKLFF. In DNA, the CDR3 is TGTGCCAGCAGCGAAAGCCCTCAGGGCTATTTCGGTGAAAAACTGTTTTTT.

CDR3 coding DNA: TGTGCCAGCAGGGCCGGGGGAGTCGGGGAGCTGTTTTTT. Encoded protein: CASRAGGVGELFF. J is TRBJ2-2 and V is TRBV28, with D perhaps TRBD2 (6 bases). Trimming removed 6 bases at V and 7 bases at J, with 12 bases between. CDR1 is MDHEN, CDR2 SYDVKM, per germline. The CDR3 is made up of 13 amino acids.

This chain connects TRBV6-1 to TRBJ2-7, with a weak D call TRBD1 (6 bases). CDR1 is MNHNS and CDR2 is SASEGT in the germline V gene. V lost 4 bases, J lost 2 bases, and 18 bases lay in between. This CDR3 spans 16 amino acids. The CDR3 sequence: CASSGNREPWAYEQYF. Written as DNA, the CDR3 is TGTGCCAGCAGTGGAAACAGGGAGCCCTGGGCCTACGAGCAGTACTTC.

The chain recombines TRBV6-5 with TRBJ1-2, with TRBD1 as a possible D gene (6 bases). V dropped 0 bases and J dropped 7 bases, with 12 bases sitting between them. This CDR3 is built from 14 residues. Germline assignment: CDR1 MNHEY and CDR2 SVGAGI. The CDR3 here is CASSYSRYRVGYTF. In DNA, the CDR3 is TGTGCCAGCAGTTACTCTCGGTACAGGGTTGGCTACACCTTC.

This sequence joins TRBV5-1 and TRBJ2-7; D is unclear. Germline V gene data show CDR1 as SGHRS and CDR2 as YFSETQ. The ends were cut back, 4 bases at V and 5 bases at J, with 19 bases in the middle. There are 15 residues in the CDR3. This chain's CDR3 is CASSPRTLVEHEQYF. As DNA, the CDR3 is TGCGCCAGCAGCCCTCGAACCCTAGTCGAGCACGAGCAGTACTTC.

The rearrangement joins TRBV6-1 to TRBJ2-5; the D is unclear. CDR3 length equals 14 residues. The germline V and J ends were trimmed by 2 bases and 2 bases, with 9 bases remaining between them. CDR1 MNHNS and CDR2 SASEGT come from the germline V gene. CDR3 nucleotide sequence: TGTGCCAGCAGTGAATGGTCAGAACAAGAGACCCAGTACTTC. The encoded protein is CASSEWSEQETQYF.

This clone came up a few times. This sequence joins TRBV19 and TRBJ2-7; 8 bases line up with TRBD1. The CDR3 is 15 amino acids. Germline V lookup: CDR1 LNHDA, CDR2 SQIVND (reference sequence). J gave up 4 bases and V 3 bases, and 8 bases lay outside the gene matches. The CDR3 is CASSITGTGSYEQYF. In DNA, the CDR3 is TGTGCCAGTAGTATTACCGGGACAGGCTCTTACGAGCAGTACTTC. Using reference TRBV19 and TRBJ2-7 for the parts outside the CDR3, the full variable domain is DGGITQSPKYLFRKEGQNVTLSCEQNLNHDAMYWYRQDPGQGLRLIYYSQIVNDFQKGDIAEGYSVSREKKESFPLTVTSAQKNPTAFYLCASSITGTGSYEQYFGPGTRLTVT.

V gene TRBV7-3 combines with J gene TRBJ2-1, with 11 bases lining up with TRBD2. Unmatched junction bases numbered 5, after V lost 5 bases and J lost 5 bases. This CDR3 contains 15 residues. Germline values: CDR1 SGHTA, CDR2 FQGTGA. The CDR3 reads CASSPSGLADNEQFF. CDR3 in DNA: TGTGCCAGCAGCCCGTCGGGACTAGCGGACAATGAGCAGTTCTTC.

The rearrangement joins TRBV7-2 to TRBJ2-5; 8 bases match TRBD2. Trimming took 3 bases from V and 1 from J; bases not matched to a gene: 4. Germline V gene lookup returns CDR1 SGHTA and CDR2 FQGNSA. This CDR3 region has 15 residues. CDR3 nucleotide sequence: TGTGCCAGCAGCTTCAAGCGGGAGTTCCAAGAGACCCAGTACTTC. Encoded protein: CASSFKREFQETQYF.

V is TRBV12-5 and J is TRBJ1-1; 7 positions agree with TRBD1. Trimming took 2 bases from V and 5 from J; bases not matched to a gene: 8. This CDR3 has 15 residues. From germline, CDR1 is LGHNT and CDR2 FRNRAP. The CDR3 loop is CASGLTTSGGTEAFF. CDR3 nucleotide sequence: TGTGCTAGTGGTTTGACCACATCAGGGGGGACTGAAGCTTTCTTT.

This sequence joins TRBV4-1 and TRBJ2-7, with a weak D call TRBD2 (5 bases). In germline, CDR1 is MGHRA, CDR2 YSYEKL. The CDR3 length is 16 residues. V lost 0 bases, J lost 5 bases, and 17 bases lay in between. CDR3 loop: CASSQDPLHGGDEQYF. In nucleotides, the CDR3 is TGCGCCAGCAGCCAAGATCCTCTACATGGAGGAGACGAGCAGTACTTC.

The CDR3 here is CASSPVGTQGLSGNTIYF. The CDR3 nucleotides read TGTGCCAGCTCACCGGTTGGGACACAAGGGCTTTCTGGAAACACCATATATTTT. The gene calls are TRBV18 and TRBJ1-3; a possible D gene is TRBD1 (6 bases). The V gene lost 3 bases and the J gene lost 1 base, with 19 bases spanning the gap. The length of the CDR3 is 18 residues. Germline V gene lookup returns CDR1 KGHSH and CDR2 LQKENI.

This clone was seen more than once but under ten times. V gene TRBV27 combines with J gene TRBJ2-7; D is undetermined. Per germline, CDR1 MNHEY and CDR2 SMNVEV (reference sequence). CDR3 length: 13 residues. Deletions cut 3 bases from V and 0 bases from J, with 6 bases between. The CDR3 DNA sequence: TGTGCCAGCAGTTTCCTGAGCTCCTACGAGCAGTACTTC. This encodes CASSFLSSYEQYF.

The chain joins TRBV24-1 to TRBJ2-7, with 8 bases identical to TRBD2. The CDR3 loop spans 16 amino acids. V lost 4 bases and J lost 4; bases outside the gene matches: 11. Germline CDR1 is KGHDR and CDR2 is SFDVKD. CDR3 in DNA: TGTGCCACCAGTGACCCGGCGAGCGGGAGTTTGTACGAGCAGTACTTC. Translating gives CATSDPASGSLYEQYF.

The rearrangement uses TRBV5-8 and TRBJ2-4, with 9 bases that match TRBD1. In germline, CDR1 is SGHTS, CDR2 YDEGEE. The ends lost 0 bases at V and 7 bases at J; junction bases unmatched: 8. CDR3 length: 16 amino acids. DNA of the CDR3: TGTGCCAGCAGCTTGGTAGTTGGACAGGGGAAGAACATTCAGTACTTC. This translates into CASSLVVGQGKNIQYF.

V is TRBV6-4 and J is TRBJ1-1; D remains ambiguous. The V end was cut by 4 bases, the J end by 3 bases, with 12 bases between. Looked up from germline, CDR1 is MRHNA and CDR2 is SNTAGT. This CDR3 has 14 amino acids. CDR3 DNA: TGTGCCAGCAGTGTCACCTATGAGGACACTGAAGCTTTCTTT. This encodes CASSVTYEDTEAFF.

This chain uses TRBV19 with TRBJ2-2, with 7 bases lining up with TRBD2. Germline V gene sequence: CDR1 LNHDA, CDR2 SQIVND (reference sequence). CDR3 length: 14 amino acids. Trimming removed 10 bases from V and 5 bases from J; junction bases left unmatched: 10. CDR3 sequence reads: CATLGGLVTGELFF. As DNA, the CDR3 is TGTGCCACCCTAGGAGGACTAGTGACCGGGGAGCTGTTTTTT.

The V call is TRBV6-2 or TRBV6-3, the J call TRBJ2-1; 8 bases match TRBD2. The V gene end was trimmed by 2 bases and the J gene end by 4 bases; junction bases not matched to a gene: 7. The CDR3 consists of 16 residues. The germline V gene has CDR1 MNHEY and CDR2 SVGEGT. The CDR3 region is CASSYLGGDPYNEQFF. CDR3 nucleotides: TGTGCCAGCAGTTACCTCGGGGGGGACCCGTACAATGAGCAGTTCTTC.

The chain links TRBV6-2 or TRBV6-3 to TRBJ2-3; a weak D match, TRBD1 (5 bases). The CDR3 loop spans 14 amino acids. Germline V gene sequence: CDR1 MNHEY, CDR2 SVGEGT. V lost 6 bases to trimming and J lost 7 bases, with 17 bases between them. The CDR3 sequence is CASSPGATPNTQYF. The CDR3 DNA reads TGTGCCAGCAGCCCTGGGGCCACCCCGAATACGCAGTATTTT.

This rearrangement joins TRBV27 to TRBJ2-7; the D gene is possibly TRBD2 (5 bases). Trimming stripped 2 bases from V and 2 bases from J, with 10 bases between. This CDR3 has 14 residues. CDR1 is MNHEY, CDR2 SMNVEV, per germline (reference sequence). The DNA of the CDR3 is TGTGCCAGCAGTTTAGTACGGGGAGCCTACGAGCAGTACTTC. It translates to CASSLVRGAYEQYF.

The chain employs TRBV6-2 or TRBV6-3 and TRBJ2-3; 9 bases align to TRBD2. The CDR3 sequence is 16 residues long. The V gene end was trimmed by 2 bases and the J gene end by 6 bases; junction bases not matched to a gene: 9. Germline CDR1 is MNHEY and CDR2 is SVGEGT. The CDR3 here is CASSYSSGSLFDTQYF. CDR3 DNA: TGTGCCAGCAGTTACAGTAGCGGGAGTTTGTTTGATACGCAGTATTTT.

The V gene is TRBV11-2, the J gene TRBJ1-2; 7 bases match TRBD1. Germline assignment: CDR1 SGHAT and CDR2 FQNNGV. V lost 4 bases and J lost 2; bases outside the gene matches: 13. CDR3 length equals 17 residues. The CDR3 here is CASSSLDRSAENYGYTF. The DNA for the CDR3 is TGTGCCAGCAGCTCCTTGGACAGGTCAGCCGAAAACTATGGCTACACCTTC. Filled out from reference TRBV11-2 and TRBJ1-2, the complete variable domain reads EAGVAQSPRYKIIEKRQSVAFWCNPISGHATLYWYQQILGQGPKLLIQFQNNGVVDDSQLPKDRFSAERLKGVDSTLKIQPAKLEDSAVYLCASSSLDRSAENYGYTFGSGTRLTVV.